This T cell receptor beta chain emerged from a study of T cell repertoires in cytomegalovirus infection. About the research overall: Public TCR beta signatures marked donors with CMV infection and the matching HLA. Overall study results and limits: Clonotypes of TCR beta that were HLA-C-restricted and CMV-specific dominated the ex vivo response.

To note about this clonotype: Its target is unknown.

V shed 3 bases, J shed 0 bases, and the junction held 5 bases outside the gene matches. The germline gives CDR1 KGHSH, CDR2 LQKENI. The CDR3 extends over 16 amino acids. TCRdb analysed the reads with MiXCR anew, one entry per CDR3 protein. The sample shows 300,000 to 400,000 distinct CDR3 sequences, about a sixth of them seen only once. The chain has TRBV18 and TRBJ1-5; 7 bases line up with TRBD1. The TCR comes from a human donor in good health (CMV status not recorded). Some clones in this sample may be carry-over from other donors' samples. Source material: PBMCs. In DNA form, the CDR3 reads TGTGCCAGCTCACCGAACAGGGGACTTAGCAATCAGCCCCAGCATTTT. Its protein is CASSPNRGLSNQPQHF.